This TCR beta chain was retrieved from a study of T cells after somatic rescue of genetic block. Some clones are missing from TCRdb's copy, which holds only in-frame ones; the method was immunoSEQ multiplex PCR. This table has almost 15,000 clones, under 80% appearing once. The CDR3 length is 16 residues. Trimming left V 0 bases short and J 11 bases short, with 19 bases between. Per the germline V gene, CDR1 is MNHNY and CDR2 is SVGAGI (reference sequence). Sequencing used peripheral blood mononuclear cells (PBMCs). This TCR was sampled from a man aged 18 to 29. V usage is TRBV6-6 and J usage is TRBJ1-4; D is uncertain. CDR3: CASSYSHSQVPGKLFF. In nucleotides, the CDR3 is TGTGCCAGCAGTTACTCGCATAGTCAGGTACCGGGGAAACTGTTTTTT.